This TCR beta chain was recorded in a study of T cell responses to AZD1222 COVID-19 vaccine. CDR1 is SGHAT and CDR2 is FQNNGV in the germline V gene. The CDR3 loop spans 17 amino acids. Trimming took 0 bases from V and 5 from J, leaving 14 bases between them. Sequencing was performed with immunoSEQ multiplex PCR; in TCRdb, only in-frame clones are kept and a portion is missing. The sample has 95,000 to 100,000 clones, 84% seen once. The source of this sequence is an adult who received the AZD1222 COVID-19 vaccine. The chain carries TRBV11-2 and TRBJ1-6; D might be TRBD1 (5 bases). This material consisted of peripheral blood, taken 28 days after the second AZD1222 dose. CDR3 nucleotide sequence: TGTGCCAGCAGCTTAGAAGGAGGACGGGGGAATAATTCACCCCTCCACTTT. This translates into CASSLEGGRGNNSPLHF.